Presented here are 30 T cell receptor beta chains from one specimen sequenced in a study of T-cell reconstitution after alpha-beta-depleted transplantation in children. The TCRbeta library was prepared with unique molecular identifiers. Using its own MiXCR run on the PCR reads, TCRdb lists one record per CDR3 protein. The profile covers 610,000 or so distinct CDR3 sequences, with roughly 27% appearing a single time and about 35% taken by the ten largest. The source was PBMCs, collected before TCRalphabeta/CD19-depleted stem cell transplant. The receptors derive from a boy in the first two years of life with Wiskott-Aldrich syndrome, due to receive a stem cell transplant.

Many counts were recorded for this clonotype. The chain employs TRBV5-1 and TRBJ2-3; 9 bases match TRBD1. Trimming removed 0 bases from V and 4 bases from J; junction bases left unmatched: 3. The length of the CDR3 is 15 residues. The germline V gene has CDR1 SGHRS and CDR2 YFSETQ. CDR3 nucleotide sequence: TGCGCCAGCAGCTTGGAAGGGACAGGGCCAGATACGCAGTATTTT. It specifies CASSLEGTGPDTQYF.

This clonotype has only a few counts. The chain has TRBV20-1 and TRBJ2-3; 8 nucleotides line up with TRBD1. The V and J ends lost 3 bases and 7 bases, in that order; junction bases with no gene match: 9. Germline V CDR1 and CDR2: DFQATT, SNEGSKA (reference sequence). The CDR3 is made up of 14 amino acids. CDR3 in DNA: TGCAGTGCTAGCGGGACAGGCAGTCGATATACGCAGTATTTT. Its translation: CSASGTGSRYTQYF.

Only a few counts were recorded for this clonotype. This chain's CDR3 is CASSFIVRDNEQFF. In DNA, the CDR3 is TGTGCCAGCAGTTTCATAGTTAGGGACAATGAGCAGTTCTTC. The chain has TRBV12-3 or TRBV12-4 and TRBJ2-1; D ambiguous. The CDR3 contains 14 residues. Trimming took 3 bases from V and 5 from J, leaving 11 bases between them.

This clonotype showed up just a few times. The chain employs TRBV12-3 or TRBV12-4 and TRBJ1-5; no definite D call. This CDR3 has 18 amino acids. V was cut by 6 bases and J by 1 base, with 22 bases left in between. The CDR3 loop reads CASSIYSVGRASNQPQHF. The CDR3 coding sequence is TGTGCCAGCAGCATATATAGTGTCGGGAGGGCGAGCAATCAGCCCCAGCATTTT.

There are a few counts of this clonotype. This chain links TRBV29-1 with TRBJ1-1, with TRBD1 matching over 8 bases. The CDR3 length is 13 residues. Germline V lookup: CDR1 SQVTM, CDR2 ANQGSEA. V shed 5 bases, J shed 0 bases, and the junction held 2 bases outside the gene matches. The CDR3 loop is CSVQQGVNTEAFF. The CDR3 nucleotides read TGCAGCGTTCAACAGGGGGTGAACACTGAAGCTTTCTTT. Full variable domain (missing parts from reference TRBV29-1 and TRBJ1-1): SAVISQKPSRDICQRGTSLTIQCQVDSQVTMMFWYRQQPGQSLTLIATANQGSEATYESGFVIDKFPISRPNLTFSTLTVSNMSPEDSSIYLCSVQQGVNTEAFFGQGTRLTVV.

The J gene is TRBJ2-7, the V gene TRBV5-1, with 8 bases that match TRBD2. Germline assignment: CDR1 SGHRS and CDR2 YFSETQ. V gave up 3 bases and J gave up 6 bases; unmatched junction bases: 11. This CDR3 has 15 residues. The CDR3 DNA follows: TGCGCCAGCAGCTCAACTAGCGGAGGGTTGAGCGAGCAGTACTTC. Its protein product is CASSSTSGGLSEQYF.

This clonotype came up a few times. The chain links TRBV12-3 or TRBV12-4 to TRBJ2-4, with TRBD1 matching over 7 bases. The CDR3 has 13 residues. V was clipped by 6 bases and J by 6 bases; unmatched bases: 5. The CDR3 reads CASSLRQGNIQYF. The CDR3 DNA sequence: TGTGCCAGCAGCCTACGACAGGGAAACATTCAGTACTTC.

This clonotype turned up a few times. V gene TRBV5-4 combines with J gene TRBJ2-1; D gene uncertain. The germline CDR1 and CDR2 sequences are SGHNT and YYREEE (reference sequence). V lost 3 bases to trimming and J lost 4 bases, with 8 bases between them. The CDR3 has 13 residues. The CDR3: CASSSDPYNEQFF. In nucleotides, the CDR3 is TGTGCCAGCAGCTCGGACCCTTACAATGAGCAGTTCTTC.

This clonotype was seen only a few times. The chain carries TRBV19 and TRBJ2-7, with 8 bases lining up with TRBD2. The CDR3 runs 14 residues. Germline V gives CDR1 LNHDA, CDR2 SQIVND (reference sequence). Unmatched junction bases numbered 7, after V lost 3 bases and J lost 6 bases. CDR3 in DNA: TGTGCCAGTAGTATGGTGGGACTAGTGGGCGAGCAGTACTTC. Translating it yields CASSMVGLVGEQYF. The variable domain in full, with the rest retrieved from reference TRBV19 and TRBJ2-7, is DGGITQSPKYLFRKEGQNVTLSCEQNLNHDAMYWYRQDPGQGLRLIYYSQIVNDFQKGDIAEGYSVSREKKESFPLTVTSAQKNPTAFYLCASSMVGLVGEQYFGPGTRLTVT.

This clonotype has only a few counts. V usage is TRBV28 and J usage is TRBJ2-4; no reliable D call. From germline, CDR1 is MDHEN and CDR2 SYDVKM. The CDR3 sequence is 15 residues long. V gave up 4 bases and J gave up 1 base, with 11 bases separating them. The CDR3 is CASSSPPAAKNIQYF. CDR3 nucleotides: TGTGCCAGCAGTTCGCCCCCTGCGGCCAAAAACATTCAGTACTTC. Filled out from reference TRBV28 and TRBJ2-4, the complete variable domain reads DVKVTQSSRYLVKRTGEKVFLECVQDMDHENMFWYRQDPGLGLRLIYFSYDVKMKEKGDIPEGYSVSREKKERFSLILESASTNQTSMYLCASSSPPAAKNIQYFGAGTRLSVL.

The J gene is TRBJ2-5, the V gene TRBV7-2; maybe TRBD2 (5 bases). The ends were cut back, 5 bases at V and 5 bases at J, with 18 bases in the middle. Germline V gene lookup returns CDR1 SGHTA and CDR2 FQGNSA. The CDR3 is 15 amino acids. As DNA, the CDR3 is TGTGCCAGCAGCCCCGTGGGGAGTAGGTCGGAGACCCAGTACTTC. It translates to CASSPVGSRSETQYF.

This clonotype was seen a handful of times. The rearrangement joins TRBV7-9 to TRBJ2-2; no definite D call. V was trimmed by 3 bases and J by 3 bases, leaving 8 bases between them. Looked up from germline, CDR1 is SEHNR and CDR2 is FQNEAQ (reference sequence). The CDR3 runs to 14 residues. The CDR3 region is CASSFTGHTGELFF. CDR3 coding DNA: TGTGCCAGCAGCTTTACGGGTCACACCGGGGAGCTGTTTTTT.

The chain recombines TRBV19 with TRBJ1-2; TRBD1 aligns across 9 bases. With V trimmed by 4 bases and J by 3 bases, 3 bases remained unmatched. The germline V gene has CDR1 LNHDA and CDR2 SQIVND (reference sequence). The CDR3 has 14 residues. CDR3 coding DNA: TGTGCCAGTAGTAGGGACAGGGCGGACTATGGCTACACCTTC. Translated: CASSRDRADYGYTF.

This clonotype came up a few times. V and J are TRBV5-1 and TRBJ1-1; D call uncertain. Germline lookup yields CDR1 SGHRS and CDR2 YFSETQ. The CDR3 runs 13 residues. Between the trimmed V and J ends, which lost 0 bases and 6 bases, there was a span of 9 bases. Here the CDR3 DNA reads TGCGCCAGCAGCTTGGCCGGGAAAGCTGAAGCTTTCTTT. Protein: CASSLAGKAEAFF.

This clonotype was seen a handful of times. The CDR3 reads CASSSGTGSGANVLTF. CDR3 in DNA: TGCGCCAGCAGCTCGGGGACAGGCTCTGGGGCCAACGTCCTGACTTTC. The chain joins TRBV5-1 to TRBJ2-6; 8 nucleotides match TRBD1. Trimming at V came to 3 bases and at J to 0 bases, leaving 2 bases not matched to a gene. This CDR3 is built from 16 residues. Germline assignment: CDR1 SGHRS and CDR2 YFSETQ.

The rearrangement joins TRBV5-6 to TRBJ2-5, with 8 bases aligning to TRBD1. This CDR3 has 15 amino acids. CDR1 and CDR2 from the germline V gene are SGHDT and YYEEEE. Germline trimming cut 6 bases from V and 1 base from J; bases unmatched to any gene: 8. In DNA, the CDR3 is TGTGCCAGCACTATCGGACAGGGCGGCCAAGAGACCCAGTACTTC. Its protein product is CASTIGQGGQETQYF.

This clonotype has just a few counts. The chain couples TRBV5-1 to TRBJ2-1; D may be TRBD2 (5 bases). The CDR3 length is 16 residues. In germline, CDR1 is SGHRS, CDR2 YFSETQ. Deletions cut 0 bases from V and 0 bases from J, with 10 bases between. CDR3 loop: CASSLGRGGSYNEQFF. CDR3 nucleotide sequence: TGCGCCAGCAGCTTGGGCCGGGGTGGCTCCTACAATGAGCAGTTCTTC.

The V and J genes are TRBV7-2 and TRBJ2-7, with TRBD2 matching over 10 bases. The germline CDR1 and CDR2 sequences are SGHTA and FQGNSA. There are 16 residues in the CDR3. V was pared by 4 bases and J by 3 bases, with 9 bases of the junction left unmatched. CDR3 DNA sequence: TGTGCCAGCAGCTCCCCGCCGGGACTAGCGTTCTACGAGCAGTACTTC. Amino acid sequence: CASSSPPGLAFYEQYF.

The chain links TRBV20-1 to TRBJ2-5, with 9 bases lining up with TRBD2. In germline, CDR1 is DFQATT, CDR2 SNEGSKA (reference sequence). J lost 1 base, V lost 3 bases, and 6 bases had no gene match. CDR3 length equals 15 residues. The CDR3 spells CSASDASGAQETQYF. The CDR3 nucleotides read TGCAGTGCTAGTGATGCTAGCGGGGCCCAAGAGACCCAGTACTTC.

This rearrangement joins TRBV20-1 to TRBJ1-2; 7 bases match TRBD1. The germline CDR1 and CDR2 sequences are DFQATT and SNEGSKA (reference sequence). The CDR3 has 13 residues. The V segment lost 2 bases and the J segment 5 bases; nucleotides outside the gene matches: 5. Here the CDR3 reads CSARYGTVYGYTF. The CDR3 DNA reads as TGCAGTGCTAGATACGGGACAGTGTATGGCTACACCTTC.

This clonotype turned up a few times. The chain employs TRBV4-2 and TRBJ2-1; D is possibly TRBD1 or TRBD2 (5 bases each). The ends were cut back, 0 bases at V and 6 bases at J, with 18 bases in the middle. The CDR3 consists of 17 residues. Germline V gene lookup returns CDR1 LGHNA and CDR2 YNFKEQ. This chain's CDR3 is CASSQDKRDQAGNEQFF. The CDR3, as DNA: TGTGCCAGCAGCCAAGACAAACGGGACCAGGCAGGCAATGAGCAGTTCTTC.

This clonotype was seen only a few times. The J gene is TRBJ1-1, the V gene TRBV10-3; D call uncertain. V was pared by 2 bases and J by 5 bases, with 9 bases between. This CDR3 comprises 13 residues. Germline loops: CDR1 ENHRY, CDR2 SYGVKD. The CDR3 coding sequence is TGTGCCATCAGTGAGGGGGAGGGAACTGAAGCTTTCTTT. Amino acids: CAISEGEGTEAFF.

V usage is TRBV29-1 and J usage is TRBJ2-1, with D perhaps matching TRBD2 (6 bases). CDR1 and CDR2 from the germline V gene are SQVTM and ANQGSEA. CDR3 length: 13 amino acids. CDR3 amino acids: CGVGEAHNEEQFF. CDR3 DNA: TGCGGGGTCGGGGAGGCCCACAATGAGGAGCAGTTCTTC.

This clonotype was seen a single time. The rearrangement uses TRBV19 and TRBJ2-2; a possible D gene is TRBD2 (6 bases). CDR1 and CDR2 from the germline V gene are LNHDA and SQIVND (reference sequence). Trimming stripped 2 bases from V and 5 bases from J, with 18 bases between. This CDR3 region has 17 residues. The CDR3 nucleotides read TGTGCCAGTAGTATACTTCATTCGGGCGCGGGAACCGGGGAGCTGTTTTTT. This encodes CASSILHSGAGTGELFF.

This clonotype turned up a few times. The chain couples TRBV5-6 to TRBJ2-1; 7 bases agree with TRBD2. Germline V gene sequence: CDR1 SGHDT, CDR2 YYEEEE. The CDR3 totals 17 residues. V was pared by 2 bases and J by 0 bases, with 8 bases of the junction left unmatched. The CDR3 DNA follows: TGTGCCAGCAGCTTCGTCGCGGGAGCGAACTCCTACAATGAGCAGTTCTTC. This gives the protein CASSFVAGANSYNEQFF. The complete variable domain, with remaining parts taken from reference TRBV5-6 and TRBJ2-1, reads DAGVTQSPTHLIKTRGQQVTLRCSPKSGHDTVSWYQQALGQGPQFIFQYYEEEERQRGNFPDRFSGHQFPNYSSELNVNALLLGDSALYLCASSFVAGANSYNEQFFGPGTRLTVL.

The genes are TRBV28 and TRBJ2-1; possibly TRBD1 for D (6 bases). Trimming stripped 5 bases from V and 1 base from J, with 12 bases between. CDR3 length: 15 amino acids. CDR1 and CDR2 from the germline V gene are MDHEN and SYDVKM. CDR3 in DNA: TGTGCCAGCAGTCTCCCACAGGGATCCTACAATGAGCAGTTCTTC. Translation: CASSLPQGSYNEQFF.

This clonotype was recorded at least ten times. This chain joins TRBV5-1 and TRBJ2-1; a possible D gene is TRBD2 (6 bases). V gave up 0 bases and J gave up 2 bases, with 9 bases separating them. The germline V gene has CDR1 SGHRS and CDR2 YFSETQ. The CDR3 extends over 15 amino acids. The CDR3 region has the DNA TGCGCCAGCAGCTTGGGGCTAGCGACCTACAATGAGCAGTTCTTC. Protein sequence: CASSLGLATYNEQFF.

V and J are TRBV12-3 or TRBV12-4 and TRBJ2-7; the D gene is possibly TRBD2 (5 bases). The CDR3 runs to 17 residues. V was pared by 0 bases and J by 2 bases, with 17 bases between. CDR3 protein: CASSLAIGVSEPYEQYF. As DNA, the CDR3 is TGTGCCAGCAGTTTAGCCATTGGGGTTAGCGAACCCTACGAGCAGTACTTC.

The chain is built from TRBV4-1 and TRBJ2-7; 7 bases are a match to TRBD1. CDR3 length: 16 amino acids. The germline gives CDR1 MGHRA, CDR2 YSYEKL. The V gene end was trimmed by 1 base and the J gene end by 0 bases; junction bases not matched to a gene: 6. CDR3 amino acids: CASSQVETGNSYEQYF. CDR3 nucleotide sequence: TGCGCCAGCAGCCAAGTGGAGACAGGGAACTCCTACGAGCAGTACTTC.

The rearrangement uses TRBV5-1 and TRBJ1-1; D gene unclear. Trimming pared 1 base from V and 1 base from J, leaving 5 bases between. Per germline, CDR1 SGHRS and CDR2 YFSETQ. This CDR3 is 13 amino acids long. The CDR3 loop is CASSLMPNTEAFF. The CDR3 DNA reads TGCGCCAGCAGCTTGATGCCGAACACTGAAGCTTTCTTT.